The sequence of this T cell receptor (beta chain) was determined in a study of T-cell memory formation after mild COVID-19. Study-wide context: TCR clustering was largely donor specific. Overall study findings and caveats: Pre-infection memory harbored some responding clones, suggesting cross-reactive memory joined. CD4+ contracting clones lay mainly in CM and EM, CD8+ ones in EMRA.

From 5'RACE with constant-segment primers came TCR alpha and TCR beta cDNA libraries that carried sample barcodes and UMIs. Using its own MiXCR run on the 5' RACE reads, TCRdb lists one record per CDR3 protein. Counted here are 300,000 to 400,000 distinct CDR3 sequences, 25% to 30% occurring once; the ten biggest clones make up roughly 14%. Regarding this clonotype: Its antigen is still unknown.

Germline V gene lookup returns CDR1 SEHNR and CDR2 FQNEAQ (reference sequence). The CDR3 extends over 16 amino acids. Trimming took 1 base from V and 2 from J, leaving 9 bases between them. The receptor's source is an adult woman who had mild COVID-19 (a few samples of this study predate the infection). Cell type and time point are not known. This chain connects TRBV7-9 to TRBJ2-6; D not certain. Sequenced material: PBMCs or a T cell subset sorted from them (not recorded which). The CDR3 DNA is TGTGCCAGCAGCTTAGTATCTCTTACTGGGGCCAACGTCCTGACTTTC. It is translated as CASSLVSLTGANVLTF.